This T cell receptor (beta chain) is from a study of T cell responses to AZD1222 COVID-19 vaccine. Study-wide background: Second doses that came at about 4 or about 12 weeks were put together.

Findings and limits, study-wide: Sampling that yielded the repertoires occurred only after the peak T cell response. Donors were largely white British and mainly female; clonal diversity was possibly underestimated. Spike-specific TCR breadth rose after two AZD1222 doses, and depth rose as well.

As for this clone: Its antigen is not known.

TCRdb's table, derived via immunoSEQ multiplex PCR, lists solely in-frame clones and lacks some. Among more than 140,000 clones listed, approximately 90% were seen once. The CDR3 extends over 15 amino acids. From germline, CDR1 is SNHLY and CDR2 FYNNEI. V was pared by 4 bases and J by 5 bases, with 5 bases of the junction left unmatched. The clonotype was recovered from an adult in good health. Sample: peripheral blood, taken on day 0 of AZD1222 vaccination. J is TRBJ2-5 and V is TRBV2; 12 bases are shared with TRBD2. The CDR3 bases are TGTGCCAGCAGTGGTGCTAGCGGGAGGGTCGAGACCCAGTACTTC. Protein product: CASSGASGRVETQYF.